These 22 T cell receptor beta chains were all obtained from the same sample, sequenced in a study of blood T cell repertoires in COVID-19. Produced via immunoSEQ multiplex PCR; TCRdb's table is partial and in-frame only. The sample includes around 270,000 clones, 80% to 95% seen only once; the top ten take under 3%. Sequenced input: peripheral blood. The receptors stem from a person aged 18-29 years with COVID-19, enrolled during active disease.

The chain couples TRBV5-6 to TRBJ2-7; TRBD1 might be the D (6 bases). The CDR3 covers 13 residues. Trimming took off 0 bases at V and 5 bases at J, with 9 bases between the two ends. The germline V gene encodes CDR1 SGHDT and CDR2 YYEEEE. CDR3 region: CASSLGGLHEQYF. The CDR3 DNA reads TGTGCCAGCAGCTTGGGGGGGCTCCACGAGCAGTACTTC.

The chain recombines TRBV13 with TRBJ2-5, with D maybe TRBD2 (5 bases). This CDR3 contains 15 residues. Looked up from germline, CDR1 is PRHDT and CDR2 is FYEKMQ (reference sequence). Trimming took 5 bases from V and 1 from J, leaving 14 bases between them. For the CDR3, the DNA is TGTGCCAGCAGCCTCTGGGGTAGCGCCCAAGAGACCCAGTACTTC. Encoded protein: CASSLWGSAQETQYF.

This CDR3 is CAIPRGGHLSSFF. CDR3 DNA sequence: TGTGCCATCCCTCGGGGGGGCCACCTCAGCTCGTTCTTC. The chain has TRBV10-3 and TRBJ2-1; 8 bases are a match to TRBD2. The V segment lost 8 bases and the J segment 15 bases; nucleotides outside the gene matches: 15. Per germline, CDR1 ENHRY and CDR2 SYGVKD. The CDR3 has 13 amino acids.

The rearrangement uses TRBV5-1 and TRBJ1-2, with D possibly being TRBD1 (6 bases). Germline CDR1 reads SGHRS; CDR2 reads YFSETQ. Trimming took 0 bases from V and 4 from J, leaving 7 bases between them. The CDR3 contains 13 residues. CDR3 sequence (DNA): TGCGCCAGCAGCTTGGACAGGGCCTATGGCTACACCTTC. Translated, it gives CASSLDRAYGYTF.

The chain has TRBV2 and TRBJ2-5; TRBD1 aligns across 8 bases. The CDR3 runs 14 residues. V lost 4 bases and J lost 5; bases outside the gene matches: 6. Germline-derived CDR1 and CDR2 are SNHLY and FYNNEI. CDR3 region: CASSGQGYRETQYF. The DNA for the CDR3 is TGTGCCAGCAGTGGACAGGGGTACCGGGAGACCCAGTACTTC.

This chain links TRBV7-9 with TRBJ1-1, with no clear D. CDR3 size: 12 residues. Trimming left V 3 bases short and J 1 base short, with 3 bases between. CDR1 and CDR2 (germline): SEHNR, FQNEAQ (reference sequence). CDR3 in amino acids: CASSFGNTEAFF. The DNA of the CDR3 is TGTGCCAGCAGCTTCGGGAACACTGAAGCTTTCTTT.

The CDR3 protein is CARFSKRGFEYGYTF. In DNA form, the CDR3 reads TGTGCCAGGTTTTCTAAGAGGGGGTTTGAGTATGGCTACACCTTC. The chain links TRBV7-4 to TRBJ1-2, with D possibly matching TRBD1 (6 bases). From germline, CDR1 is SGHVT and CDR2 SQSDAQ. This CDR3 is built from 15 residues. The ends were cut back, 9 bases at V and 5 bases at J, with 22 bases in the middle.

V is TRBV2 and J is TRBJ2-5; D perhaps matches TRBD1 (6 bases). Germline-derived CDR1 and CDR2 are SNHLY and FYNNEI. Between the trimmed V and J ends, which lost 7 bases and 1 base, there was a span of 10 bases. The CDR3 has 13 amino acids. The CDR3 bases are TGTGCCAGCAATCAACAGGGCCAAGAGACCCAGTACTTC. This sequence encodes CASNQQGQETQYF. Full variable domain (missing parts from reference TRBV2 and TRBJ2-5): EPEVTQTPSHQVTQMGQEVILRCVPISNHLYFYWYRQILGQKVEFLVSFYNNEISEKSEIFDDQFSVERPDGSNFTLKIRSTKLEDSAMYFCASNQQGQETQYFGPGTRLLVL.

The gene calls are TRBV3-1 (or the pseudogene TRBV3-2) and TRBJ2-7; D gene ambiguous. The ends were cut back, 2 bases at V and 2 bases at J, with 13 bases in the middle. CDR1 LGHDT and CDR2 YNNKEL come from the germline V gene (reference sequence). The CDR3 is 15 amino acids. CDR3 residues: CASSQSTANPYEQYF. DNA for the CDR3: TGTGCCAGCAGCCAATCAACAGCTAACCCCTACGAGCAGTACTTC.

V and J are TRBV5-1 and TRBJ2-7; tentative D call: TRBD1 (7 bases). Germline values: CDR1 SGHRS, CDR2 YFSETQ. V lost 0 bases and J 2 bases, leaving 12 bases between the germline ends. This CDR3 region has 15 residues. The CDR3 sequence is CASSLAGGWTYEQYF. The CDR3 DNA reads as TGCGCCAGCAGCTTGGCAGGGGGGTGGACCTACGAGCAGTACTTC.

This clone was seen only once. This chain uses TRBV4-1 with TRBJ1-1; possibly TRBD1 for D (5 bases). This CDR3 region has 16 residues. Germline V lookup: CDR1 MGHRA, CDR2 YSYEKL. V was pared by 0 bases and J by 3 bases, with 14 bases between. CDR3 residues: CASSQDEGARYTEAFF. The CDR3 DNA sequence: TGCGCCAGCAGCCAAGATGAAGGGGCGCGGTACACTGAAGCTTTCTTT.

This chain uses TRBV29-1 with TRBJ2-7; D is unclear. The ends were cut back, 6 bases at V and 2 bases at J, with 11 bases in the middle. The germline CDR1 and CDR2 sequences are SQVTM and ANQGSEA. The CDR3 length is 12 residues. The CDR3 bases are TGCAGCGTCCGCCGTGCGACCTACGAGCAGTACTTC. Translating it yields CSVRRATYEQYF.

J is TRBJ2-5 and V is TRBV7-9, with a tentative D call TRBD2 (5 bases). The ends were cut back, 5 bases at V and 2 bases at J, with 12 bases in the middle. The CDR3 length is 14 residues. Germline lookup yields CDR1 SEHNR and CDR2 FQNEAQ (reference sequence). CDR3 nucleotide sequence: TGTGCCAGCAGCCCTGGACTCTTTCAAGAGACCCAGTACTTC. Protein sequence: CASSPGLFQETQYF.

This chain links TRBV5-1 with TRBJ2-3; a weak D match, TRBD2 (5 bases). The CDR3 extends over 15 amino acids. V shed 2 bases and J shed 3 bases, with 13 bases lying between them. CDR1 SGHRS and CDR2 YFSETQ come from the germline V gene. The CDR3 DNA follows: TGCGCCAGCAGCTTTGGTTCGGGGTGGACAGATACGCAGTATTTT. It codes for CASSFGSGWTDTQYF.

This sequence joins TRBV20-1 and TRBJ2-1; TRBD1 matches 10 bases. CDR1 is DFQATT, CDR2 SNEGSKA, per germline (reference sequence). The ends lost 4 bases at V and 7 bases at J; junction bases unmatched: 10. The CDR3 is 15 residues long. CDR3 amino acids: CSATDRGRILNEQFF. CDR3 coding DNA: TGCAGTGCTACTGACAGGGGGCGAATCCTGAATGAGCAGTTCTTC.

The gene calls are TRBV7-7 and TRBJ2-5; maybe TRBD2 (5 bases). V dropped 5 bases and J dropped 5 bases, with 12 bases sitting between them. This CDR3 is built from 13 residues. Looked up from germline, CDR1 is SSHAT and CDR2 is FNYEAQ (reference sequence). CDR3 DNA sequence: TGTGCCAGCAGCCAATCTAGCTTTGAGACCCAGTACTTC. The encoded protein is CASSQSSFETQYF. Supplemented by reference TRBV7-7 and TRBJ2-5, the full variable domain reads GAGVSQSPRYKVTKRGQDVTLRCDPISSHATLYWYQQALGQGPEFLTYFNYEAQPDKSGLPSDRFSAERPEGSISTLTIQRTEQRDSAMYRCASSQSSFETQYFGPGTRLLVL.

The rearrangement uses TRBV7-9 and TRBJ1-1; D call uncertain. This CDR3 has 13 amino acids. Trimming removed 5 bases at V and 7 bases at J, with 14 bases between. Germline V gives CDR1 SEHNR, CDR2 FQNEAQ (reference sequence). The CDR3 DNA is TGTGCCAGCAGCGAGGGAGTTACTTTTGAAGCTTTCTTT. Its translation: CASSEGVTFEAFF.

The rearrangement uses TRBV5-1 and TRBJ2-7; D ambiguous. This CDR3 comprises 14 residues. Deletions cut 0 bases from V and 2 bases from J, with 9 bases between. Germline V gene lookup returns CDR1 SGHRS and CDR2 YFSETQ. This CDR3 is CASSLAADTYEQYF. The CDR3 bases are TGCGCCAGCAGCTTGGCCGCGGATACCTACGAGCAGTACTTC.

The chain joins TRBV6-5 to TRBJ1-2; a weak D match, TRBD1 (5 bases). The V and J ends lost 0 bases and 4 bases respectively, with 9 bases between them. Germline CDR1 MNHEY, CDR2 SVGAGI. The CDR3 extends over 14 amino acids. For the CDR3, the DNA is TGTGCCAGCAGTTACTCCCCGGACACCTATGGCTACACCTTC. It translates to CASSYSPDTYGYTF.

The CDR3 DNA sequence: TGTGCCAGCAGCTTGGCCTCACTAGCGGGCAACTCCTGGAGCACAGATACGCAGTATTTT. Protein sequence: CASSLASLAGNSWSTDTQYF. The chain uses TRBV5-4 and TRBJ2-3; 9 nucleotides agree with TRBD2. This CDR3 spans 20 amino acids. J was trimmed by 0 bases and V by 0 bases; bases with no gene match: 14. The germline gives CDR1 SGHNT, CDR2 YYREEE (reference sequence).

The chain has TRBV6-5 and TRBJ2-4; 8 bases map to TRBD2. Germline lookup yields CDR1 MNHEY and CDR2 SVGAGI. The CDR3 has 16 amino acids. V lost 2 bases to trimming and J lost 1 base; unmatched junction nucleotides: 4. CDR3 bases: TGTGCCAGCAGTTACGGACTAGCTGAGGCCAAAAACATTCAGTACTTC. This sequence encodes CASSYGLAEAKNIQYF.

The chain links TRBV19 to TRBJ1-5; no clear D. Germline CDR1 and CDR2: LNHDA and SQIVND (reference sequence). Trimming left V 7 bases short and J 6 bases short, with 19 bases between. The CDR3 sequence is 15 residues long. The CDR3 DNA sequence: TGTGCCAGTACCTGGATTCTAGGTCGTAGTCAGCCCCAGCATTTT. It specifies CASTWILGRSQPQHF.